A selection of T cell receptor beta chains follows, all from one sample in a study of T cell responses to AZD1222 COVID-19 vaccine. The protocol was immunoSEQ multiplex PCR, while the TCRdb copy is restricted to in-frame clones and leaves out a portion. Of about 26,000 clones in the sample, roughly 85% were seen once. Sequenced material: peripheral blood, taken 28 days after the second AZD1222 dose. Receptor source: an adult who received the AZD1222 COVID-19 vaccine. CDR3s include the opening cysteine and the closing phenylalanine or tryptophan. A D gene is named only where the DNA matches it firmly. Clone sizes are given selectively: once, few, many, or a class where the clone is expanded.

clone size,D gene,J gene,CDR3 length,V gene,CDR3 DNA,CDR3 protein
.,TRBD1,TRBJ1-3,16,TRBV5-1,TGCGCCAGCAGCTCTCAGGGACAGATCTCTGGAAACACCATATATTTT,CASSSQGQISGNTIYF
.,.,TRBJ2-7,14,TRBV5-5,TGTGCCAGCACCTTCGGAACAAACTCCTACGAGCAGTACTTC,CASTFGTNSYEQYF
.,.,TRBJ1-1,10,TRBV21-1,TGTGCCAGCAACCAGCCTGAAGCTTTCTTT,CASNQPEAFF
.,TRBD2,TRBJ2-7,13,TRBV5-1,TGCGCCAGCAATAGCGGGGGGTCCTACGAGCAGTACTTC,CASNSGGSYEQYF
.,TRBD1,TRBJ1-4,14,TRBV3-1/TRBV3-2,TGTGCCAGCAGCCCGACAGGGGGGAGTGAAAAACTGTTTTTT,CASSPTGGSEKLFF
.,TRBD1,TRBJ1-1,15,TRBV18,TGTGCCAGCTCCCCGGGACAGGGGTCCGACACTGAAGCTTTCTTT,CASSPGQGSDTEAFF
.,TRBD1,TRBJ2-5,15,TRBV6-5,TGTGCCAGCAGTTCCCGGGACAGGACGCAAGAGACCCAGTACTTC,CASSSRDRTQETQYF
.,.,TRBJ1-5,14,TRBV5-1,TGCGCCAGCAGTCAGGACAGCTTGAATCAGCCCCAGCATTTT,CASSQDSLNQPQHF
.,.,TRBJ1-2,14,TRBV5-1,TGCGCCAGCAGCACCTTTCAGGGAAACTATGGCTACACCTTC,CASSTFQGNYGYTF
.,TRBD1,TRBJ2-5,15,TRBV18,TGTGCCAGCTCACCAGGACAGGGGTCGAAAGAGACCCAGTACTTC,CASSPGQGSKETQYF
.,TRBD1,TRBJ1-2,16,TRBV13,TGTGCCAGCAGCCCGGGACAGGAAGGGTACCTCTATGGCTACACCTTC,CASSPGQEGYLYGYTF
.,TRBD1,TRBJ1-1,13,TRBV6-5,TGTGCCAGCAGTTTCCGGGACAGGCCTCGCTTATCCTTT,CASSFRDRPRLSF
.,TRBD2,TRBJ2-2,14,TRBV27,TGTGCCAGCACTCTAGCGGAGAGGACCGGGGAGCTGTTTTTT,CASTLAERTGELFF
.,.,TRBJ2-3,18,TRBV29-1,TGCAGCGTTGAAGATAGACTGGGCAGGCTGATTGTCCCAGATACGCAGTATTTT,CSVEDRLGRLIVPDTQYF
.,TRBD2,TRBJ2-3,13,TRBV28,TGTGCCAGCAGCTTAGCGGGGGTAGATACGCAGTATTTT,CASSLAGVDTQYF
.,.,TRBJ2-3,15,TRBV5-4,TGTGCCAGCAGCTTGATGGAAGAAAACACAGATACGCAGTATTTT,CASSLMEENTDTQYF
.,TRBD1,TRBJ2-2,15,TRBV5-1,TGCGCCAGCAGCTTTGGGACAGCTAACACCGGGGAGCTGTTTTTT,CASSFGTANTGELFF
.,TRBD2,TRBJ2-2,14,TRBV29-1,TGCAGCGCCGAAGCGGGGTTGAACACCGGGGAGCTGTTTTTT,CSAEAGLNTGELFF
.,TRBD1,TRBJ2-2,14,TRBV5-4,TGTGCCAGCAGCTCTGGACAGGGGACCGGGGAGCTGTTTTTT,CASSSGQGTGELFF
.,.,TRBJ2-7,14,TRBV28,TGTGCCAGCAGTCAGTACTCTAATACCTACGAGCAGTACTTC,CASSQYSNTYEQYF
once,.,TRBJ1-1,15,TRBV5-4,TGTGCCAGCAGCCCAGACAGGATTGTTCCAACTGAAGCTTTCTTT,CASSPDRIVPTEAFF
once,.,TRBJ2-7,13,TRBV7-9,TGTGCCAGCAGCTTAGTTGGGGCCTACGAGCAGTACTTC,CASSLVGAYEQYF
.,TRBD1,TRBJ2-4,11,TRBV2,TGTGCCAGCAGGGGACAGTATATTCAGTACTTC,CASRGQYIQYF
once,.,TRBJ1-2,12,TRBV5-6,TGTGCCAGCAGCACCCAGACTTATGGCTACACCTTC,CASSTQTYGYTF
.,.,TRBJ1-2,13,TRBV28,TGTGCCAGCAGTCTAAGCCTCAGCTATGGCTACACCTTC,CASSLSLSYGYTF
.,TRBD1,TRBJ1-4,18,TRBV4-1,TGCGCCAGCAGCCAAGACAATCAGGGGGCAATCAGTAGTGAAAAACTGTTTTTT,CASSQDNQGAISSEKLFF
once,.,TRBJ1-5,14,TRBV19,TGTGCCAGTAGTATACTAACGGGGGAGAGCCCCCAGCATTTT,CASSILTGESPQHF
.,.,TRBJ2-3,16,TRBV27,TGTGCCAGCAGTTTACTCAGACCAACTAGCACAGATACGCAGTATTTT,CASSLLRPTSTDTQYF
.,.,TRBJ1-4,15,TRBV9,TGTGCCAGCAGCGTAGCCGACGGCGCCTGGGAAAAACTGTTTTTT,CASSVADGAWEKLFF
.,.,TRBJ2-7,14,TRBV9,TGTGCCAGCAGCGTAGCTACTCAGCCCTACGAGCAGTACTTC,CASSVATQPYEQYF
few,TRBD1,TRBJ2-7,14,TRBV5-1,TGCGCCAGCAGCGCCGGGACAGGGTCCTTCGAGCAGTACTTC,CASSAGTGSFEQYF
few,.,TRBJ2-7,12,TRBV29-1,TGCAGCCTAAGGCAGCAAGGGGGCGAGCAGTACTTC,CSLRQQGGEQYF
.,.,TRBJ1-5,14,TRBV28,TGTGCCAGCAGTTCCCAAGGTGGAGGTCAGCCCCAGCATTTT,CASSSQGGGQPQHF
.,.,TRBJ2-5,14,TRBV7-6,TGTGCCAGCAGCTTAGGGGACACACAAGAGACCCAGTACTTC,CASSLGDTQETQYF
once,.,TRBJ1-1,14,TRBV14,TGTGCCAGCAGCCAAGACAGGGTGAGCACTGAAGCTTTCTTT,CASSQDRVSTEAFF
.,.,TRBJ1-1,11,TRBV29-1,TGCAGCGTTTCTTCGGGGGCTGAAGCTTTCTTT,CSVSSGAEAFF
.,.,TRBJ1-6,13,TRBV28,TGTGCCAGTAGGGACTCCTATAATTCACCCCTCCACTTT,CASRDSYNSPLHF
.,.,TRBJ2-7,13,TRBV29-1,TGCAGCGTTGAAGATCCTAGCTCCTACGAGCAGTACTTC,CSVEDPSSYEQYF
.,.,TRBJ1-2,14,TRBV7-2,TGTGCCAGCAGTTACAACAGCGCTAACTATGGCTACACCTTC,CASSYNSANYGYTF
.,.,TRBJ1-4,14,TRBV7-8,TGTGCCAGCAGCCGAGGGGCTGGTAATGAAAAACTGTTTTTT,CASSRGAGNEKLFF
.,TRBD2,TRBJ2-7,15,TRBV3-1/TRBV3-2,TGTGCCAGCAGCCGACTAGCGGGGGGCCCCTACGAGCAGTACTTC,CASSRLAGGPYEQYF
.,TRBD2,TRBJ2-1,17,TRBV13,TGTGCCAGCAGCTACTACGGACTAGACCTTACCTACAATGAGCAGTTCTTC,CASSYYGLDLTYNEQFF
.,.,TRBJ1-1,15,TRBV6-4,TGTGCCAGCAGGACGGAGGGCGGATTGAACACTGAAGCTTTCTTT,CASRTEGGLNTEAFF
.,.,TRBJ1-1,14,TRBV5-1,TGCGCCAGCAGTGAAACACAGTCAAACACTGAAGCTTTCTTT,CASSETQSNTEAFF
.,.,TRBJ1-5,15,TRBV7-2,TGTGCCAGCAGCCCACAGGGCTCTAACAATCAGCCCCAGCATTTT,CASSPQGSNNQPQHF
.,TRBD1,TRBJ1-2,14,TRBV7-9,TGTGCCAGCAGCGAGAGTACAGGGGGCTATGGCTACACCTTC,CASSESTGGYGYTF
.,TRBD1,TRBJ1-5,15,TRBV7-2,TGTGCCAGCAGCTTAAGTGCAGGGGGCCATCAGCCCCAGCATTTT,CASSLSAGGHQPQHF
.,TRBD2,TRBJ2-7,15,TRBV7-9,TGTGCCAGCAGCCCTAGCGGGGGCCTGCTCTACGAGCAGTACTTC,CASSPSGGLLYEQYF
.,TRBD2,TRBJ2-5,15,TRBV9,TGTGCCAGCAGCGTAGTTGCGGGGGAGGTGGAGACCCAGTACTTC,CASSVVAGEVETQYF
.,TRBD1,TRBJ1-4,14,TRBV5-6,TGTGCCAGCAGTTCCAACAGGGGAATAGGAAAACTGTTTTTT,CASSSNRGIGKLFF
.,.,TRBJ1-5,15,TRBV6-6,TGTGCCAGCAGTGGGGTGGGGGTCAGCAATCAGCCCCAGCATTTT,CASSGVGVSNQPQHF
.,.,TRBJ2-3,15,TRBV18,TGTGCCAGCTCACCGGGAGTAGCGGGCACAGATACGCAGTATTTT,CASSPGVAGTDTQYF
.,TRBD2,TRBJ2-5,18,TRBV3-1/TRBV3-2,TGTGCCAGCAGTCGGAGGCTAGCGGGGGCCTCGTACCAAGAGACCCAGTACTTC,CASSRRLAGASYQETQYF
.,TRBD1,TRBJ2-7,13,TRBV5-6,TGTGCCAGCAGCTTGCAGGGGGTCCACGAGCAGTACTTC,CASSLQGVHEQYF
.,.,TRBJ2-3,18,TRBV7-5,TGTGCCAGAAGCTTAGTAGGGACCAAAGGGGGCCCCCCAGATACGCAGTATTTT,CARSLVGTKGGPPDTQYF
.,.,TRBJ2-5,15,TRBV6-6,TGTGCCAGCAGTTACCCCCTAGCAGCCCGGGAGACCCAGTACTTC,CASSYPLAARETQYF
few,.,TRBJ1-5,15,TRBV2,TGTGCCAGCAGGAACAGTCAGTATAGCAATCAGCCCCAGCATTTT,CASRNSQYSNQPQHF